This TCR beta chain emerged from a study of blood T cell repertoires in COVID-19. Germline assignment: CDR1 MNHEY and CDR2 SVGAGI. CDR3 length: 14 residues. With 5 bases removed from V and 4 bases from J, the gap between germline ends came to 14 bases. The table came from immunoSEQ multiplex PCR; TCRdb's copy has only in-frame clones and leaves some out. Here the sample spans around 140,000 clones, about 87% being singletons. This TCR was sampled from a woman aged 50 to 60 with acute or convalescent COVID-19. Sequencing was performed on peripheral blood. The V call is TRBV6-5, the J call TRBJ1-1; D is possibly TRBD1 (6 bases). Here the CDR3 reads CASSLTGWGTEAFF. DNA for the CDR3: TGTGCCAGCAGTCTGACAGGATGGGGCACTGAAGCTTTCTTT.